This T cell receptor (beta chain) emerged from a study of graft-versus-host responses after intestinal transplantation. Overall study results and limits: Present in recipient marrow, GvH clones included some that appeared first in ileum or blood. Early post-transplant HvG declines tracked with peak circulating GvH clone levels.

Turning to this clone: The antigen is undetermined.

Measured with immunoSEQ multiplex PCR; TCRdb has only the in-frame clones, and not every one. The profile shows 130,000 or so clones, around nine tenths of them singletons. Germline V gives CDR1 MNHEY, CDR2 SVGAGI. CDR3 length: 15 amino acids. Trimming shortened V by 3 bases and J by 7 bases, and 18 bases separated the two germline ends. The gene calls are TRBV6-5 and TRBJ1-2, with D possibly TRBD1 on 5 matching bases. This clonotype originated in a human donor who received an intestinal transplant. Sequenced here: unstimulated CD4+ T cells sorted from spleen or lymph node cells, sampled before intestinal transplant. The CDR3 here is CASSYRGAGAGGYTF. The CDR3 nucleotides read TGTGCCAGCAGTTATCGAGGGGCCGGGGCCGGTGGCTACACCTTC.